This record looks at one T cell receptor beta chain sequence and its context. CDR1 and CDR2 from the germline V gene are MNHEY and SVGAGI. The CDR3 loop spans 13 amino acids. Trimming stripped 6 bases from V and 7 bases from J, with 12 bases between. This record comes from a study of blood T cell repertoires in COVID-19. For the study at large: The study drew acute and convalescent COVID-19 samples from the United States, Italy and Spain. From T cells, B-cell-depleted T cells, or PBMCs came the material, which was cDNA or gDNA.

In the original analysis: Estimates of nucleated cell counts were drawn from the amplification of reference gene primers. Measured with immunoSEQ multiplex PCR; TCRdb has only the in-frame clones, and not every one. Clonal size and the V and J genes are those of that table, whereas D and trimming came from the DNA. Here the sample spans approximately 150,000 clones, about 86% being singletons. The sequenced material came from peripheral blood. The gene calls are TRBV6-5 and TRBJ1-4, with D perhaps matching TRBD1 (6 bases). The TCR comes from a woman between 50 and 59 years old with active or convalescent COVID-19. The CDR3 DNA follows: TGTGCCAGCAGAGACAGGTCTCTTGAAAAACTGTTTTTT. This gives the protein CASRDRSLEKLFF.